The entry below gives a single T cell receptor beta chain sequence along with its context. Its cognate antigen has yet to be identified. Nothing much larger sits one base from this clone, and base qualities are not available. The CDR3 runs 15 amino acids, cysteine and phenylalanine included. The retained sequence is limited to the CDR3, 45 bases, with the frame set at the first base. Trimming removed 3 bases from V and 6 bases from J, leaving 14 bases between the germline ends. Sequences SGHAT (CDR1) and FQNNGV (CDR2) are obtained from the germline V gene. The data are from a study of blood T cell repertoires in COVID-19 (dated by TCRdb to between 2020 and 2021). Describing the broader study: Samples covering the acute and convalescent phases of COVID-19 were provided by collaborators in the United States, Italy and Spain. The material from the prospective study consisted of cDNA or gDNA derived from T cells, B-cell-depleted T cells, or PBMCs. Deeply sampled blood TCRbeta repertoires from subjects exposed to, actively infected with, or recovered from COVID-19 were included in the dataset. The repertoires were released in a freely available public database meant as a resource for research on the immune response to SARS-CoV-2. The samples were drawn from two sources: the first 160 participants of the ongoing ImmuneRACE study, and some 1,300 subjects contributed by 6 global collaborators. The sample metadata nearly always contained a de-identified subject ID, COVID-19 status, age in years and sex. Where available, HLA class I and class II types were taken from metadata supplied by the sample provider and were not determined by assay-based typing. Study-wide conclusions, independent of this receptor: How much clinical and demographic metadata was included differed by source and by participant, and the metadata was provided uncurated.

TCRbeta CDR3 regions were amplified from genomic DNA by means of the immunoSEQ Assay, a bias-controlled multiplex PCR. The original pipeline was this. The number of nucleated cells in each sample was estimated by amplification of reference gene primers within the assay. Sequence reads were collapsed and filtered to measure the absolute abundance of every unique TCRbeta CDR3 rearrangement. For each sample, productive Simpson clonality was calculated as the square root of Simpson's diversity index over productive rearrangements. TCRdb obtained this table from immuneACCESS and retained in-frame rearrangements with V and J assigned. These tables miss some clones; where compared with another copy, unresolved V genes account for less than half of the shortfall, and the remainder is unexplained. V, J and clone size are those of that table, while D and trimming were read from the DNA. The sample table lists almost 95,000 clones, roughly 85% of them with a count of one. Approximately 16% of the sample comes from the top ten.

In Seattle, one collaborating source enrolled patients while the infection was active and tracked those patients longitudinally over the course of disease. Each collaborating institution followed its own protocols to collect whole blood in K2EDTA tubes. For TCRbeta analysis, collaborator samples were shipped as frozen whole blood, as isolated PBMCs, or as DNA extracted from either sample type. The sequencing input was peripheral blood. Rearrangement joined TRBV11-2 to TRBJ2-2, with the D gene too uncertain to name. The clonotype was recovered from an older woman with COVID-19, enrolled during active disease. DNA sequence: TGTGCCAGCAGCTTGGGCAGTACCATCTCCGGGGAGCTGTTTTTT. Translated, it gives CASSLGSTISGELFF. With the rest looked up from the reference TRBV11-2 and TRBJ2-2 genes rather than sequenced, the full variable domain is EAGVAQSPRYKIIEKRQSVAFWCNPISGHATLYWYQQILGQGPKLLIQFQNNGVVDDSQLPKDRFSAERLKGVDSTLKIQPAKLEDSAVYLCASSLGSTISGELFFGEGSRLTVL.